This TCR beta chain was captured in a study of T cells in Graves' hyperthyroidism and ophthalmopathy. Patients were excluded because of uncontrolled infection, other autoimmune disease, pregnancy or lactation. Fresh 10 ml peripheral blood yielded PBMCs. Findings and limits, study-wide: Among thyroid clonotypes expanded above 0.001, most also appeared in blood. Patients with ophthalmopathy were separated from those with stable hyperthyroidism by a 13 V-J model.

Amplified regions were TCR beta CDR3 sequences from RNA transcripts. HTBI primers were the set used in a first-round RT-PCR of the TCR CDR3. TCRdb called the multiplex PCR reads again in MiXCR, with one record for every CDR3 protein. Seen here are some 350,000 distinct CDR3 sequences, 20% to 30% observed once, and the top ten hold around 67%. The germline V and J ends were trimmed by 5 bases and 5 bases, with 15 bases remaining between them. This CDR3 has 14 amino acids. Germline CDR1 MNHNS, CDR2 SASEGT. This clonotype was counted only a few times. Its cognate antigen is unknown. The chain employs TRBV6-1 and TRBJ1-1; D possibly corresponds to TRBD1 (6 bases). The receptor's source is a man aged 50-60 years with Graves' hyperthyroidism. Sample: blood. The CDR3 reads CASSKTGPETEAFF. The CDR3 DNA follows: TGTGCCAGCAGTAAGACAGGCCCGGAGACTGAAGCTTTCTTT.